A selection of T cell receptor beta chains follows, all from one sample in a study of T cells after yellow fever vaccination. Using its own MiXCR run on the 5' RACE reads, TCRdb lists one record per CDR3 protein. The data show roughly 310,000 distinct CDR3 sequences, around 4% seen once. The sample was PBMCs, taken on the day of the yellow fever booster vaccination. The receptor set was obtained from a man aged 18-30 years who received the YFV17D yellow fever vaccine. CDR3s include the opening cysteine and the closing phenylalanine or tryptophan. D genes are given only for firm matches. Clone size, where shown, is once, few, many, or a class for clones that have expanded.

J gene | clone size | V gene | D gene | CDR3 DNA | CDR3 protein
TRBJ1-4 | few | TRBV24-1 | TRBD1 | TGTGCCACCTTGAATGGGGACAGGGGCTGTGAAAAACTGTTTTTT | CATLNGDRGCEKLFF
TRBJ2-3 | many | TRBV7-3 | . | TGTGCCAGCAGCCCCGATGGGGGAGAAGATACGCAGTATTTT | CASSPDGGEDTQYF
TRBJ2-3 | . | TRBV28 | TRBD2 | TGTGCCAGCAGCCCCCTACTAGCGGGGTTCGGCACAGATACGCAGTATTTT | CASSPLLAGFGTDTQYF
TRBJ1-1 | many | TRBV6-2/TRBV6-3 | . | TGTGCCAGCAGTACTCACCGACGGGTCACTGAAGCTTTCTTT | CASSTHRRVTEAFF
TRBJ1-2 | few | TRBV6-5 | . | TGTGCCAGCAGTTACTCGGGGATGGGAGGCTACACCTTC | CASSYSGMGGYTF
TRBJ1-2 | few | TRBV7-3 | TRBD1 | TGTGCCAGCAGCCCGACAGGGTCGAGTGGCTACACCTTC | CASSPTGSSGYTF
TRBJ1-5 | many | TRBV20-1 | . | TGCAGTGCTAGATCGGGAAATCAGCCCCAGCATTTT | CSARSGNQPQHF
TRBJ2-3 | many | TRBV25-1 | . | TGTGCCAGCAGTGAAACAGGGACTTATACGCAGTATTTT | CASSETGTYTQYF
TRBJ1-2 | few | TRBV30 | . | TGTGCCTGGAGTACACGGACCCGCGGTGGCTACACCTTC | CAWSTRTRGGYTF
TRBJ2-7 | many | TRBV20-1 | TRBD1 | TGCAGTGCGGTTCCGGGGACAGAACCCTACGAGCAGTACTTC | CSAVPGTEPYEQYF
TRBJ2-3 | many | TRBV15 | . | TGTGCCACCAGCAGCCTAGAAGGGGGCACAGATACGCAGTATTTT | CATSSLEGGTDTQYF
TRBJ2-2 | many | TRBV7-9 | . | TGCGCCAGCAGCCCCCCAGGAGCCGGGGAGCTGTTTTTT | CASSPPGAGELFF
TRBJ2-3 | . | TRBV7-9 | . | TGTGCCAGCAGCTACGACAGAACCTACACAGATACGCAGTATTTT | CASSYDRTYTDTQYF
TRBJ2-7 | many | TRBV27 | . | TGTGCCAGCAGTTTAAGGGGCCCCTACGAGCAGTACTTC | CASSLRGPYEQYF
TRBJ1-2 | . | TRBV5-4 | . | TGTGCCAGCAGCTTGGCCACGACCATATACTATGGCTACACCTTC | CASSLATTIYYGYTF
TRBJ1-2 | many | TRBV6-1 | TRBD1 | TGTGCCAGCAGGCCGGGACAGACCCTTGCCTATGGCTACACCTTC | CASRPGQTLAYGYTF
TRBJ1-1 | . | TRBV27 | TRBD1 | TGTGCCAGCAGTTTACTTCCGACAGGGGGAAGGAACACTGAAGCTTTCTTT | CASSLLPTGGRNTEAFF
TRBJ1-5 | few | TRBV6-5 | TRBD1 | TGTGCCAGCGGAATGACAGGGGAAGAACAGCCCCAGCATTTT | CASGMTGEEQPQHF
TRBJ2-2 | . | TRBV4-1 | TRBD1 | TGCGCCAGCAGCCAAGGGTTCCGGACAGGGGGCGTAGGCGGGGAGCTGTTTTTT | CASSQGFRTGGVGGELFF
TRBJ2-1 | many | TRBV11-3 | . | TGTGCCAGCAGCTTAGCGGGGGAAGCCTACAATGAGCAGTTCTTC | CASSLAGEAYNEQFF
TRBJ1-4 | many | TRBV6-1 | . | TGTGCCAGCAACATCCCCCGGGCCATCAATGAAAAACTGTTTTTT | CASNIPRAINEKLFF
TRBJ2-1 | few | TRBV7-9 | TRBD2 | TGTGCCAGCAGGCCTCTTCCGGGGGGGCGGCAGTTCTTC | CASRPLPGGRQFF
TRBJ2-7 | . | TRBV20-1 | . | TGCAGTGTTCTCGTGCGGGACTCCCAGTTCTCCTACGAGCAGTACTTC | CSVLVRDSQFSYEQYF
TRBJ1-4 | . | TRBV12-3/TRBV12-4 | . | TGTGCCAGCGCGCGAGGGGCTAATGAAAAACTGTTTTTT | CASARGANEKLFF
TRBJ1-6 | many | TRBV5-1 | . | TGCGCCAGCAGCTTGTTCCAGGGAAATTCACCCCTCCACTTT | CASSLFQGNSPLHF
TRBJ1-1 | many | TRBV4-3 | . | TGCGCCAGCAGCCAAGGCCGGCTTGGGGACACTGAAGCTTTCTTT | CASSQGRLGDTEAFF
TRBJ2-7 | . | TRBV4-1 | TRBD2 | TGCGCCAGCAGCCAAGGGCCGGGACTAGTAATAGGGCAGTACTTC | CASSQGPGLVIGQYF
TRBJ2-1 | . | TRBV18 | . | TGTGCCAGCTCACCTCCGGGTGTTCCGATCAATGAGCAGTTCTTC | CASSPPGVPINEQFF
TRBJ2-5 | . | TRBV24-1 | TRBD1 | TGTGCCACCAGTGAGACAGGGGACCAAGAGACCCAGTACTTC | CATSETGDQETQYF
TRBJ2-5 | few | TRBV20-1 | TRBD2 | TGCAGTGCTAGTGCTAGCGGGGATCCTTCAGAGACCCAGTACTTC | CSASASGDPSETQYF
TRBJ2-3 | many | TRBV20-1 | TRBD2 | TGCAGTGCTAGAGATCGGACTAGAGGTACAGATACGCAGTATTTT | CSARDRTRGTDTQYF
TRBJ2-1 | many | TRBV7-9 | TRBD2 | TGTGCCAGCAGCGCGGGGGGCCTGGTCTACAATGAGCAGTTCTTC | CASSAGGLVYNEQFF
TRBJ1-1 | many | TRBV5-6 | . | TGTGCCAGCAGCTTGATGTCGGGCACTGAAGCTTTCTTT | CASSLMSGTEAFF
TRBJ2-1 | many | TRBV20-1 | . | TGCAGTGCAAGGCCATACTGGAGCTCCTACAATGAGCAGTTCTTC | CSARPYWSSYNEQFF
TRBJ2-1 | many | TRBV4-2 | . | TGTGCCAGCAGCCAAGAAAACAGAGCCGACAATGAGCAGTTCTTC | CASSQENRADNEQFF
TRBJ2-5 | many | TRBV10-3 | TRBD2 | TGTGCCATCAGTGAGGAGGGTGCTAGCGGCGTTGAAGAGACCCAGTACTTC | CAISEEGASGVEETQYF
TRBJ1-3 | . | TRBV3-1 | TRBD1 | TGTGCCAGCAGCCTCCGGACAGGGGCGGACACCATATATTTT | CASSLRTGADTIYF
TRBJ2-5 | many | TRBV29-1 | . | TGCAGCGCGAGAGACCGGGAAGAGCTAGAGACCCAGTACTTC | CSARDREELETQYF
TRBJ2-2 | many | TRBV15 | . | TGTGCCACCAGGGGAGTGGGGGCCGGGGAGCTGTTTTTT | CATRGVGAGELFF
TRBJ1-3 | many | TRBV5-1 | . | TGCGCCAGCAGCGTGGGGATTGGAGGATTCTCTGGAAACACCATATATTTT | CASSVGIGGFSGNTIYF
TRBJ2-1 | few | TRBV4-1 | TRBD2 | TGCGCCAGCAGCCGGGGGGGAGCGGGGCCCTACTCCTACAATGAGCAGTTCTTC | CASSRGGAGPYSYNEQFF